Below are 21 T cell receptor beta chains sequenced from a single sample in a study of blood T cell repertoires in COVID-19. The assay was immunoSEQ multiplex PCR, and TCRdb's table has in-frame clones only and misses some. The data show roughly 120,000 clones, 86% seen once. Input material: peripheral blood. These TCRs come from a middle-aged man with acute or convalescent COVID-19.

The rearrangement uses TRBV23-1 and TRBJ2-4, with TRBD1 identical over 7 bases. TRBV23-1 is an ORF, and what it does is uncertain. Trimming removed 2 bases from V and 0 bases from J; junction bases left unmatched: 10. There are 18 residues in the CDR3. CDR3 sequence reads: CASSQKEGALIAKNIQYF. The CDR3 bases are TGCGCCAGCAGTCAAAAAGAGGGGGCCCTTATAGCCAAAAACATTCAGTACTTC.

The V and J genes are TRBV9 and TRBJ1-2; TRBD1 might be the D (5 bases). V dropped 2 bases and J dropped 6 bases, with 23 bases sitting between them. CDR1 is SGDLS and CDR2 is YYNGEE in the germline V gene. There are 17 residues in the CDR3. This CDR3 reads CASSVIHSGAGRDGYTF. CDR3 DNA: TGTGCCAGCAGCGTGATTCACAGCGGGGCGGGGAGGGATGGCTACACCTTC.

This chain uses TRBV14 with TRBJ1-2; 8 bases match TRBD1. The CDR3 consists of 13 residues. CDR1 and CDR2 from the germline V gene are SGHDN and FVKESK. With 5 bases clipped from V and 7 bases from J, the junction kept 6 bases outside the gene matches. The CDR3 loop reads CASSWTGWSGYTF. In DNA form, the CDR3 reads TGTGCCAGCAGCTGGACAGGGTGGAGTGGCTACACCTTC. The complete variable domain, with remaining parts taken from reference TRBV14 and TRBJ1-2, reads EAGVTQFPSHSVIEKGQTVTLRCDPISGHDNLYWYRRVMGKEIKFLLHFVKESKQDESGMPNNRFLAERTGGTYSTLKVQPAELEDSGVYFCASSWTGWSGYTFGSGTRLTVV.

This rearrangement joins TRBV7-8 to TRBJ2-1, with 12 bases aligning to TRBD2. The J segment lost 9 bases and the V segment lost 5 bases, leaving 11 bases of the junction unmatched. Germline assignment: CDR1 SGHVS and CDR2 FQNEAQ. The CDR3 length is 16 residues. The DNA for the CDR3 is TGTGCCAGCAGCACGCGTAGACTAGCGGGAGTAGGTGAGCAGTTCTTC. Protein product: CASSTRRLAGVGEQFF.

Comments on this clone: At one end, the junction sequence differs from germline, possibly due to a read error. The V and J genes are TRBV24-1 and TRBJ2-1; D unresolved. CDR1 is KGHDR and CDR2 is SFDVKD in the germline V gene. The CDR3 extends over 12 amino acids. CDR3 nucleotide sequence: TGTGCCGCCAGTGATTTTTATAATGAGCAGTTCTTC. Translating it yields CAASDFYNEQFF.

This clone was detected only a few times. Here the CDR3 reads CASSYSRGLGGNTIYF. The CDR3 coding sequence is TGTGCCAGCAGTTACTCCAGGGGGCTAGGTGGAAACACCATATATTTT. The V and J genes are TRBV6-5 and TRBJ1-3, with 8 bases fitting TRBD1. Germline trimming cut 0 bases from V and 3 bases from J; bases unmatched to any gene: 4. Germline CDR1 reads MNHEY; CDR2 reads SVGAGI. CDR3 length: 16 amino acids.

The rearrangement links TRBV29-1 to TRBJ1-4; the D gene is possibly TRBD1 (6 bases). V lost 6 bases to trimming and J lost 7 bases, with 15 bases between them. The length of the CDR3 is 13 residues. Germline V lookup: CDR1 SQVTM, CDR2 ANQGSEA. Here the CDR3 DNA reads TGCAGCGTGCGCGCCAGGGGTGGTGAAAAACTGTTTTTT. Protein product: CSVRARGGEKLFF.

On this clone itself: Other DNA sequences in this specimen translate into the identical CDR3. The chain carries TRBV11-3 and TRBJ2-1; maybe TRBD1 (5 bases). Germline CDR1 is SGHNT and CDR2 is YENEEA. V lost 2 bases to trimming and J lost 7 bases, with 9 bases between them. CDR3 size: 13 residues. The CDR3 sequence is CASSLQGTNEQFF. The CDR3, as DNA: TGTGCCAGCAGCTTACAGGGAACTAATGAGCAGTTCTTC.

The chain employs TRBV10-1 and TRBJ2-7; TRBD2 matches 7 bases. Germline trimming cut 4 bases from V and 0 bases from J; bases unmatched to any gene: 9. The CDR3 length is 16 residues. Germline-derived CDR1 and CDR2 are WNHNN and SYGVQD (reference sequence). CDR3 sequence (DNA): TGCGCCAGCAGTGTGTGGCGGGGGAACAGCTCCTACGAGCAGTACTTC. Protein: CASSVWRGNSSYEQYF.

The rearrangement uses TRBV25-1 and TRBJ2-1, with 9 nucleotides matching TRBD2. Germline CDR1 is MGHDK and CDR2 is SYGVNS. There are 16 residues in the CDR3. Trimming at V came to 4 bases and at J to 8 bases, leaving 12 bases not matched to a gene. CDR3 amino acids: CASSARGLAGLDEQFF. The CDR3 DNA is TGTGCCAGCAGTGCAAGGGGGCTAGCGGGATTGGATGAGCAGTTCTTC.

This rearrangement joins TRBV6-1 to TRBJ2-3, with a tentative D call TRBD1 (5 bases). The CDR3 runs 15 residues. Germline CDR1 MNHNS, CDR2 SASEGT. Trimming shortened V by 3 bases and J by 4 bases, and 14 bases separated the two germline ends. CDR3 coding DNA: TGTGCCAGCAGTGAGATCACAGGTCACGCAGATACGCAGTATTTT. This codes for CASSEITGHADTQYF.

In nucleotides, the CDR3 is TGTGCCAGTAGTATCGAAGGGACAGGGGGCACGGACCCCGACTACAATGAGCAGTTCTTC. Protein: CASSIEGTGGTDPDYNEQFF. The gene calls are TRBV19 and TRBJ2-1; 12 bases match TRBD1. The CDR3 length is 20 residues. After removal of 3 bases from V and 3 bases from J, the junction contained 15 bases not matched to a gene. The germline gives CDR1 LNHDA, CDR2 SQIVND (reference sequence).

This clone has a handful of counts. The chain carries TRBV7-2 and TRBJ1-6; perhaps TRBD1 as D (6 bases). CDR1 is SGHTA, CDR2 FQGNSA, per germline. V gave up 5 bases and J gave up 6 bases, with 14 bases separating them. The CDR3 contains 15 residues. CDR3 in DNA: TGTGCCAGCAGCATGGGCTGGACAGCTAATTCACCCCTCCACTTT. Amino acid sequence: CASSMGWTANSPLHF.

V gene TRBV10-3 combines with J gene TRBJ2-7, with TRBD2 matching over 10 bases. Germline CDR1 is ENHRY and CDR2 is SYGVKD. This CDR3 is 16 amino acids long. With V trimmed by 6 bases and J by 5 bases, 13 bases remained unmatched. CDR3 sequence: CAIRGQREGVPDEQYF. CDR3 bases: TGTGCCATCAGAGGGCAGCGGGAGGGGGTTCCTGACGAGCAGTACTTC.

V gene TRBV7-2 combines with J gene TRBJ1-1; 11 bases match TRBD1. With V trimmed by 3 bases and J by 0 bases, 3 bases remained unmatched. This CDR3 comprises 16 residues. Germline values: CDR1 SGHTA, CDR2 FQGNSA. The CDR3 coding sequence is TGTGCCAGCAGCTTGGGACAGGGGGGGATGAACACTGAAGCTTTCTTT. It translates to CASSLGQGGMNTEAFF.

The chain joins TRBV14 to TRBJ2-3, with D perhaps matching TRBD2 (6 bases). This CDR3 comprises 14 residues. The germline V and J ends were trimmed by 4 bases and 2 bases, with 10 bases remaining between them. Germline CDR1 and CDR2: SGHDN and FVKESK. CDR3 region: CASSLRDSTDTQYF. Written as DNA, the CDR3 is TGTGCCAGCAGCCTCCGGGACTCCACAGATACGCAGTATTTT.

The V and J genes are TRBV15 and TRBJ2-7; TRBD1 is a possible D gene (6 bases). The CDR3 extends over 14 amino acids. V lost 0 bases to trimming and J lost 4 bases, with 10 bases between them. Germline CDR1 and CDR2: LNHNV and YYDKDF (reference sequence). CDR3 nucleotide sequence: TGTGCCACCAGCAGAGAAGGACAGTTGTACGAGCAGTACTTC. This encodes CATSREGQLYEQYF. The full variable domain, rest sourced from reference TRBV15 and TRBJ2-7, is DAMVIQNPRYQVTQFGKPVTLSCSQTLNHNVMYWYQQKSSQAPKLLFHYYDKDFNNEADTPDNFQSRRPNTSFCFLDIRSPGLGDTAMYLCATSREGQLYEQYFGPGTRLTVT.

This clone has only a few counts. CDR3 nucleotides: TGTGCCAGCAGCCGTTACGCAGACAGACGCAATGAGCAGTTCTTC. Translation: CASSRYADRRNEQFF. The chain uses TRBV5-6 and TRBJ2-1; a possible D gene is TRBD1 (5 bases). Germline CDR1 and CDR2: SGHDT and YYEEEE. The CDR3 covers 15 residues. V was trimmed by 4 bases and J by 6 bases, leaving 17 bases between them.

V is TRBV9 and J is TRBJ1-6; 9 bases align to TRBD1. The germline V gene encodes CDR1 SGDLS and CDR2 YYNGEE. The CDR3 loop spans 14 amino acids. V was pared by 2 bases and J by 10 bases, with 4 bases of the junction left unmatched. Written as DNA, the CDR3 is TGTGCCAGCAGCGTTGGGACAGGGCGGTCACCCCTCCACTTT. It codes for CASSVGTGRSPLHF.

The genes are TRBV19 and TRBJ1-1, with D maybe TRBD1 (5 bases). Trimming cost V 5 bases and J 10 bases, with 14 bases left between them. Germline V gene sequence: CDR1 LNHDA, CDR2 SQIVND (reference sequence). This CDR3 has 12 amino acids. The CDR3, as DNA: TGTGCCAGTAGTGGCCGGGACTTCCTAGCTTTCTTT. Residues: CASSGRDFLAFF. Filled out from reference TRBV19 and TRBJ1-1, the complete variable domain reads DGGITQSPKYLFRKEGQNVTLSCEQNLNHDAMYWYRQDPGQGLRLIYYSQIVNDFQKGDIAEGYSVSREKKESFPLTVTSAQKNPTAFYLCASSGRDFLAFFGQGTRLTVV.

A few counts support this clone. The V call is TRBV2, the J call TRBJ1-5; no reliable D call. V lost 9 bases and J lost 3, with 12 bases in between. CDR3 size: 13 residues. Per germline, CDR1 SNHLY and CDR2 FYNNEI. CDR3 in amino acids: CASIPAPNQPQHF. As DNA, the CDR3 is TGTGCCAGTATTCCAGCGCCCAATCAGCCCCAGCATTTT.